The next 8 T cell receptor beta chains were all read from a single sample in a study of T cells in localized non-small cell lung cancer. Sequenced by immunoSEQ multiplex PCR; TCRdb stores in-frame clones only, minus some. The table includes approximately 88,000 clones, roughly 91% detected once. The sequenced sample was PBMCs, obtained before any cancer treatment. Every receptor here comes from a woman aged 40 to 75 with stage II squamous cell lung carcinoma.

Only one count was recorded for this clone. J is TRBJ2-1 and V is TRBV7-6; D not resolved. Between the trimmed V and J ends, which lost 3 bases and 7 bases, there was a span of 7 bases. Germline assignment: CDR1 SGHVS and CDR2 FNYEAQ. CDR3 length: 12 amino acids. Here the CDR3 DNA reads TGTGCCAGCAGCTTCCCCGCGAATGAGCAGTTCTTC. Protein: CASSFPANEQFF.

V is TRBV28 and J is TRBJ1-5; TRBD1 matches 7 bases. Germline loops: CDR1 MDHEN, CDR2 SYDVKM. The CDR3 is made up of 12 amino acids. With 4 bases clipped from V and 15 bases from J, the junction kept 9 bases outside the gene matches. DNA of the CDR3: TGTGCCAGCAGTTCCCATCGGTGGACAGGGCATTTT. Translation gives CASSSHRWTGHF.

The genes are TRBV30 and TRBJ1-2, with TRBD1 matching 7 bases. With 4 bases clipped from V and 2 bases from J, the junction kept 13 bases outside the gene matches. This CDR3 contains 16 residues. The germline gives CDR1 GTSNPN, CDR2 SVGIG (reference sequence). Here the CDR3 reads CAWKGGRDSRNYGYTF. For the CDR3, the DNA is TGTGCCTGGAAGGGGGGACGGGACAGCCGGAACTATGGCTACACCTTC.

This chain connects TRBV28 to TRBJ1-1; D gene ambiguous. This CDR3 has 12 amino acids. Germline CDR1 reads MDHEN; CDR2 reads SYDVKM. V gave up 0 bases and J gave up 8 bases, with 7 bases separating them. The DNA of the CDR3 is TGTGCCAGCAGTTTATGGACTGGGGAAGCTTTCTTT. This sequence encodes CASSLWTGEAFF.

The chain has TRBV5-6 and TRBJ2-2, with 8 bases fitting TRBD1. The CDR3 length is 17 residues. Germline-derived CDR1 and CDR2 are SGHDT and YYEEEE. V lost 2 bases to trimming and J lost 4 bases; unmatched junction nucleotides: 10. DNA of the CDR3: TGTGCCAGCAGCTTCACCCCGGGACAGGCTACCACCGGGGAGCTGTTTTTT. The encoded protein is CASSFTPGQATTGELFF.

V is TRBV5-1 and J is TRBJ2-1, with 9 bases identical to TRBD2. This CDR3 is built from 14 residues. V lost 4 bases to trimming and J lost 8 bases; unmatched junction nucleotides: 7. Germline V gene lookup returns CDR1 SGHRS and CDR2 YFSETQ. Here the CDR3 reads CASSRGRAIDEQFF. In nucleotides, the CDR3 is TGCGCCAGCAGCCGCGGGAGGGCCATCGATGAGCAGTTCTTC.

The rearrangement links TRBV11-1 to TRBJ2-3; a weak D match, TRBD2 (5 bases). The CDR3 is made up of 12 amino acids. The germline CDR1 and CDR2 sequences are SGHAT and FQDESV (reference sequence). The V and J ends lost 5 bases and 8 bases respectively, with 11 bases between them. The CDR3 loop reads CASSAGVGTQYF. The CDR3, as DNA: TGTGCCAGCAGCGCGGGTGTAGGTACGCAGTATTTT.

J is TRBJ1-5 and V is TRBV4-1; 9 nucleotides match TRBD1. The CDR3 length is 17 residues. Looked up from germline, CDR1 is MGHRA and CDR2 is YSYEKL. Trimming at V came to 3 bases and at J to 1 base, leaving 7 bases not matched to a gene. In DNA form, the CDR3 reads TGCGCCAGCAGCCAGGAAATGGGACAGGGCAGCAATCAGCCCCAGCATTTT. It yields the protein CASSQEMGQGSNQPQHF.